This is a list of T cell receptor beta chains from one sample in a study of control samples from healthy donors and cancer patients. Produced via immunoSEQ multiplex PCR; TCRdb's table is partial and in-frame only. The table lists around 110,000 clones, more than 80% of them singletons, with about 1.1% in the top ten. Sequencing used PBMCs. These receptors were obtained from a woman in her forties or fifties with colorectal cancer. Each CDR3 is given with its conserved first and last residue. Fields, in order: D gene, J gene, clone size, V gene, CDR3 protein, CDR3 DNA. The D gene is left open where the match is weak. Only part of the rows carry a size: once, few, many, or a class if the clone is expanded.

>-|TRBJ1-1|-|TRBV11-2
CASSPTSPEAFF
TGTGCCAGCAGCCCGACGTCCCCGGAAGCTTTCTTT
>TRBD1|TRBJ2-7|-|TRBV5-1
CASSLGTGGGEQYF
TGCGCCAGCAGCCTTGGGACAGGGGGCGGCGAGCAGTACTTC
>-|TRBJ1-4|-|TRBV9
CASSVTQANEKLFF
TGTGCCAGCAGCGTAACGCAGGCTAATGAAAAACTGTTTTTT
>-|TRBJ1-5|-|TRBV2
CASSEGGRGNQPQHF
TGTGCCAGCAGTGAGGGAGGGCGTGGCAATCAGCCCCAGCATTTT
>TRBD1|TRBJ1-2|-|TRBV7-9
CASRPTGGDYGYTF
TGTGCCAGCAGGCCGACAGGGGGCGACTATGGCTACACCTTC
>-|TRBJ1-3|-|TRBV29-1
CSVETRGSTGNTIYF
TGCAGCGTTGAAACCCGGGGCAGTACTGGAAACACCATATATTTT
>-|TRBJ2-7|-|TRBV11-2
CASSWPGSPYEQYF
TGTGCCAGCAGCTGGCCGGGAAGCCCCTACGAGCAGTACTTC
>-|TRBJ1-5|-|TRBV19
CASSIGSRQPQHF
TGTGCCAGTAGTATTGGGTCCCGTCAGCCCCAGCATTTT
>-|TRBJ2-3|-|TRBV19
CASGPQSGRTDTQYF
TGTGCCAGTGGCCCCCAGTCCGGGCGAACAGATACGCAGTATTTT
>-|TRBJ2-3|-|TRBV2
CASREGQSTDTQYF
TGTGCCAGCAGGGAGGGACAGAGCACAGATACGCAGTATTTT
>-|TRBJ1-3|-|TRBV19
CASTDLPTDSGNTIYF
TGTGCCAGTACAGACTTACCTACCGACTCTGGAAACACCATATATTTT
>TRBD1|TRBJ1-4|-|TRBV9
CASSVAGGQGTEKLFF
TGTGCCAGCAGCGTAGCAGGAGGACAGGGGACTGAAAAACTGTTTTTT
>-|TRBJ2-3|-|TRBV7-9
CASSFLDPDTQYF
TGTGCCAGCAGCTTTCTCGACCCAGATACGCAGTATTTT
>-|TRBJ2-7|-|TRBV20-1
CSASVNLGPTHYEQYF
TGCAGTGCTAGTGTTAATCTAGGACCGACACACTACGAGCAGTACTTC
>-|TRBJ2-5|-|TRBV25-1
CASREGGGQETQYF
TGTGCCAGCAGGGAGGGGGGAGGACAAGAGACCCAGTACTTC
>-|TRBJ2-1|-|TRBV5-6
CASSVWTTNEQFF
TGTGCCAGCAGCGTATGGACTACGAATGAGCAGTTCTTC
>TRBD2|TRBJ2-3|-|TRBV7-3
CASSLAGGRTDTQYF
TGTGCCAGCAGCTTAGCGGGGGGACGCACAGATACGCAGTATTTT
>-|TRBJ2-3|-|TRBV18
CASSPYRDLSTDTQYF
TGTGCCAGCTCACCATACAGGGACCTTAGCACAGATACGCAGTATTTT
>-|TRBJ1-2|-|TRBV5-8
CASSPYSGGNPNYGYTF
TGTGCCAGCAGCCCATACAGCGGGGGTAACCCTAACTATGGCTACACCTTC
>-|TRBJ2-1|-|TRBV6-5
CASRTGGRFNEQFF
TGTGCCAGCAGAACAGGAGGACGGTTTAATGAGCAGTTCTTC
>-|TRBJ2-5|-|TRBV9
CASSSLGETQYF
TGTGCCAGCAGCTCCCTCGGGGAGACCCAGTACTTC
>TRBD1|TRBJ1-2|once|TRBV4-1
CASSPNEGADYGYTF
TGCGCCAGCAGCCCAAACGAGGGGGCGGACTATGGCTACACCTTC
>-|TRBJ1-4|once|TRBV3-1/TRBV3-2
CASSQGGPGEKLFF
TGTGCCAGCAGCCAAGGAGGGCCTGGGGAAAAACTGTTTTTT
>TRBD1|TRBJ1-1|-|TRBV5-8
CASSGPGTDMNTEAFF
TGTGCCAGCAGCGGTCCCGGGACAGACATGAACACTGAAGCTTTCTTT
>TRBD2|TRBJ2-7|-|TRBV27
CASSLNSGSIYEQYF
TGTGCCAGCAGTCTCAATAGCGGGAGTATCTACGAGCAGTACTTC
>-|TRBJ2-1|few|TRBV5-1
CASSLDSPYYNEQFF
TGCGCCAGCAGCTTGGACAGTCCCTACTACAATGAGCAGTTCTTC
>-|TRBJ2-7|-|TRBV6-5
CASSELGEHYEQYF
TGTGCCAGCAGCGAGTTAGGGGAGCACTACGAGCAGTACTTC
>-|TRBJ2-4|-|TRBV27
CASSPSRGPENIQYF
TGTGCCAGCAGTCCGTCGCGGGGGCCCGAAAACATTCAGTACTTC